This paragraph reports one T cell receptor (beta chain). The sample contains more than one DNA sequence encoding this CDR3. Source study methods: Amplification of reference gene primers was used by the study to estimate nucleated cell counts. The protocol was immunoSEQ multiplex PCR, while the TCRdb copy is restricted to in-frame clones and leaves out a portion. The V and J calls and clone size were taken over from that table, and D and trimming were inferred from the DNA. The data contain 150,000 or so clones, 80% of them seen just once; the ten biggest clones take up 10% to 15%. The data were taken from a study of blood T cell repertoires in COVID-19. About the study: The samples span acute and convalescent COVID-19 from the United States, Italy and Spain. From T cells, B-cell-depleted T cells, or PBMCs came the material, which was cDNA or gDNA.

V dropped 4 bases and J dropped 0; count of bases not matched to a gene: 7. Germline lookup yields CDR1 LNHDA and CDR2 SQIVND (reference sequence). The CDR3 consists of 19 residues. Sequencing used peripheral blood. The TCR originated in a man aged 55 to 70 with active or convalescent COVID-19. The V call is TRBV19, the J call TRBJ2-2; 14 bases are shared with TRBD2. CDR3 in DNA: TGTGCCAGTAGTAAGGGACTAGCGGGGGATTTAGCGAACACCGGGGAGCTGTTTTTT. Amino acids: CASSKGLAGDLANTGELFF.